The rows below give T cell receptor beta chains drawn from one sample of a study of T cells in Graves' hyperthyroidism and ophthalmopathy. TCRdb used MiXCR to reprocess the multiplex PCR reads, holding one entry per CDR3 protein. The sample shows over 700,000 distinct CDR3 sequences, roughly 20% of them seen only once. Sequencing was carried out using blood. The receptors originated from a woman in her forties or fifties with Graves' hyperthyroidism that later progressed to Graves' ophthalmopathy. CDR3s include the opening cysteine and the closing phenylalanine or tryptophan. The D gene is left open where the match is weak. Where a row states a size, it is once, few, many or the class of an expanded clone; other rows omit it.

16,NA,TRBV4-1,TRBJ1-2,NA,CASSQDYEGVNYGYTF,TGCGCCAGCAGCCAAGATTACGAGGGCGTAAACTATGGCTACACCTTC
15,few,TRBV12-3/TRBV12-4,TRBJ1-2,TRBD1,CASTQPTGGEGGYTF,TGTGCCAGCACCCAACCGACAGGGGGCGAGGGTGGCTACACCTTC
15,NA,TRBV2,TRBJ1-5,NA,CASSERGYSNQPQHF,TGTGCCAGCAGTGAGAGAGGATATAGCAATCAGCCCCAGCATTTT
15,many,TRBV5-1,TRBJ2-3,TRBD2,CASSTLGGGVDTQYF,TGCGCCAGCAGCACCTTGGGCGGGGGGGTGGATACGCAGTATTTT
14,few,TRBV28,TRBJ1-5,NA,CASSLGGRRQPQHF,TGTGCCAGCAGTTTAGGGGGTAGGCGTCAGCCCCAGCATTTT
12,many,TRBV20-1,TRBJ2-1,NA,CSALPHENEQFF,TGCAGTGCTCTCCCCCACGAGAATGAGCAGTTCTTC
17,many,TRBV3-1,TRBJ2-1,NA,CASSHTRGPVGYNEQFF,TGTGCCAGCAGCCATACGCGGGGGCCCGTGGGATACAATGAGCAGTTCTTC
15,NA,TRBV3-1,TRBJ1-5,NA,CASSQDLTGNQPQHF,TGTGCCAGCAGCCAAGACCTTACAGGGAATCAGCCCCAGCATTTT
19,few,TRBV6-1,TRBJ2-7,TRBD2,CVSSPTPGTSGGISREQYF,TGTGTCAGCAGCCCTACCCCCGGGACTAGCGGGGGGATCAGTCGGGAGCAGTACTTC
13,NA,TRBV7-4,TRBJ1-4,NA,CASSLFRVEKLFF,TGTGCCAGCAGCTTATTTCGAGTAGAAAAACTGTTTTTT
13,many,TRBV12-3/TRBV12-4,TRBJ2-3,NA,CASSETSTDTQYF,TGTGCCAGCAGTGAGACTAGCACAGATACGCAGTATTTT
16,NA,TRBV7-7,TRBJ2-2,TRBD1,CASSLAQGASTGELFF,TGTGCTAGCAGCTTAGCTCAGGGGGCGAGCACCGGGGAGCTGTTTTTT
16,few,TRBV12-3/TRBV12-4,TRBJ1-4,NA,CASSLYWGRTNEKLFF,TGTGCCAGCAGTTTATATTGGGGACGGACTAATGAAAAACTGTTTTTT
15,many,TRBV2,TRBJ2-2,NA,CASGMVGEGTGELFF,TGTGCCAGCGGAATGGTGGGCGAGGGCACCGGGGAGCTGTTTTTT
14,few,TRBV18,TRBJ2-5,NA,CASSEWERSESQYF,TGTGCCAGCTCAGAATGGGAGAGATCGGAGAGCCAGTACTTC
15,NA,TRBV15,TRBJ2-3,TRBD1,CATSPRDRETDTQYF,TGTGCCACCAGCCCACGGGACAGGGAAACAGATACGCAGTATTTT
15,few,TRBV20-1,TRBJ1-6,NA,CSARDREIYNSPLHF,TGCAGTGCTAGAGATCGGGAGATTTATAATTCACCCCTCCACTTT
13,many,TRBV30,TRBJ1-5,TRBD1,CAWDTGGFQPQHF,TGTGCCTGGGACACAGGGGGCTTTCAGCCCCAGCATTTT
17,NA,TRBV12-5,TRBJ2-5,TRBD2,CASGLPLLAGDQETQYF,TGTGCTAGTGGTTTGCCCCTGCTAGCGGGGGACCAAGAGACCCAGTACTTC
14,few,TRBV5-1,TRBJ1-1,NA,CATSTTGQNTEAFF,TGCGCCACCTCGACAACAGGGCAGAACACTGAAGCTTTCTTT
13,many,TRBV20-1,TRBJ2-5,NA,CSARGEGGETQYF,TGCAGTGCTAGAGGGGAAGGCGGAGAGACCCAGTACTTC
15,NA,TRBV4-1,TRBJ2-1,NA,CASSRELEGYNEQFF,TGCGCCAGCAGCCGAGAACTGGAAGGATACAATGAGCAGTTCTTC
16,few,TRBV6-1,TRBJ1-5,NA,CASSSGTPTGNQPQHF,TGTGCCAGCAGTTCCGGGACCCCAACGGGGAATCAGCCCCAGCATTTT
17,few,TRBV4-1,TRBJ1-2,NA,CASSQGPRQPANYGYTF,TGCGCCAGCAGCCAGGGACCCCGGCAGCCCGCTAACTATGGCTACACCTTC
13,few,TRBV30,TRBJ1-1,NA,CAWSGRDYTEAFF,TGTGCCTGGAGTGGACGCGATTACACTGAAGCTTTCTTT
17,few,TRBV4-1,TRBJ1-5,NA,CASSDKGGAMSNQPQHF,TGCGCCAGCAGCGATAAAGGAGGGGCCATGAGCAATCAGCCCCAGCATTTT
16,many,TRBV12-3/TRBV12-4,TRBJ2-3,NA,CASSRVWIPSTDTQYF,TGTGCCAGCAGTCGAGTCTGGATACCTAGCACAGATACGCAGTATTTT
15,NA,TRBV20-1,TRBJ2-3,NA,CSARVPAFITDTQYF,TGCAGTGCTAGAGTCCCGGCGTTCATTACAGATACGCAGTATTTT
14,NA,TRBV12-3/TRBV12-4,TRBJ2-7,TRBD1,CASSFGTGTYEQYF,TGTGCCAGCAGTTTCGGGACAGGGACTTACGAGCAGTACTTC
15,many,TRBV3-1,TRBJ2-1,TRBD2,CASSFSGGATNEQFF,TGTGCCAGCAGCTTCAGCGGGGGGGCCACCAATGAGCAGTTCTTC
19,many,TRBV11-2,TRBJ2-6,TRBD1,CASSLGYRTGELGANVLTF,TGTGCCAGCAGCTTAGGTTATCGGACAGGGGAGCTGGGGGCCAACGTCCTGACTTTC
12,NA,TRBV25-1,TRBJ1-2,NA,CASSAQVYGYTF,TGTGCCAGCAGTGCTCAGGTCTATGGCTACACCTTC
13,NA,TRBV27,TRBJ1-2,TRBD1,CASGDRDSSGCTF,TGTGCCAGCGGGGACAGGGATTCGTCTGGCTGCACCTTC
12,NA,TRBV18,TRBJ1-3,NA,CASSEVGNTIYF,TGTGCCAGTTCCGAAGTGGGAAACACCATATATTTT
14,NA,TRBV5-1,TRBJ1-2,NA,CASSLTQGGYGYTF,TGCGCCAGCAGCTTGACCCAGGGTGGCTATGGCTACACCTTC
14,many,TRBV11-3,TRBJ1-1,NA,CASSLGSESAEAFF,TGTGCCAGCAGCTTAGGTTCGGAGAGCGCTGAAGCTTTCTTT
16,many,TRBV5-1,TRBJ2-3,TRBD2,CASSLALAGGSDTQYF,TGCGCCAGCAGCTTGGCTCTAGCGGGGGGGTCAGATACGCAGTATTTT
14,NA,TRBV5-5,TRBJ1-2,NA,CASSLSGKNYGYTF,TGTGCCAGCAGCTTGTCAGGGAAGAACTATGGCTACACCTTC
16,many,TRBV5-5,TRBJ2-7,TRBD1,CASSLDGTVSSYEQYF,TGTGCCAGCAGCTTGGACGGGACAGTCTCCTCCTACGAGCAGTACTTC
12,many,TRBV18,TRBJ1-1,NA,CASSPGGAEAFF,TGTGCCAGCTCACCGGGAGGGGCTGAAGCTTTCTTT
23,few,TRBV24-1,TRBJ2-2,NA,CATSDLLCVIADSHKGGPGELFF,TGTGCCACCAGTGATCTTTTGTGTGTCATTGCGGACAGCCATAAAGGTGGTCCCGGGGAGCTGTTTTTT
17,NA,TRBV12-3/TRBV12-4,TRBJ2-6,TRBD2,CASSLTSGVPGANVLTF,TGTGCCAGCAGTTTAACGAGCGGGGTCCCCGGGGCCAACGTCCTGACTTTC
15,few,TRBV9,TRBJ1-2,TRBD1,CASSPGQGAFRGYTF,TGTGCCAGCAGCCCCGGACAGGGGGCCTTTAGAGGCTACACCTTC
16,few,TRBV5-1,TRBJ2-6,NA,CASSLLGSSGANVLTF,TGCGCCAGCAGCTTGTTGGGGTCCTCTGGGGCCAACGTCCTGACTTTC
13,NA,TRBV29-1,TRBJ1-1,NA,CSVPDGGSTEAFF,TGCAGCGTCCCCGACGGGGGAAGCACTGAAGCTTTCTTT
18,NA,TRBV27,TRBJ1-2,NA,CASKSYPGGGGANYGYTF,TGTGCCAGCAAAAGTTACCCCGGAGGGGGGGGGGCTAACTATGGCTACACCTTC
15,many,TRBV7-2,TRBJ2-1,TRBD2,CASSLTSGVDNEQFF,TGTGCCAGCAGCTTAACTAGCGGAGTCGACAATGAGCAGTTCTTC
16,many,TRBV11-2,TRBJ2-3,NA,CASSSRTGFSTDTQYF,TGTGCCAGCAGCTCGCGTACAGGGTTTAGCACAGATACGCAGTATTTT
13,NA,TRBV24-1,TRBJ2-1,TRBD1,CATSDQQGIEQFF,TGTGCCACCAGTGACCAACAGGGGATTGAGCAGTTCTTC
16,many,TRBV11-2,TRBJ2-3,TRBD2,CASSLAPASGGDTQYF,TGTGCCAGCAGCTTAGCCCCGGCTAGCGGGGGGGATACGCAGTATTTT
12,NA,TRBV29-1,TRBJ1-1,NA,CSVVVTNTEAFF,TGCAGCGTTGTAGTTACGAACACTGAAGCTTTCTTT
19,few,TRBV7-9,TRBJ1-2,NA,CASSLGQAPGERANYGYTF,TGTGCCAGCAGCTTAGGACAGGCCCCAGGGGAGAGGGCTAACTATGGCTACACCTTC
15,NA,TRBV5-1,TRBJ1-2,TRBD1,CASSSLTGAPYGYTF,TGCGCCAGCAGCTCCCTGACAGGGGCCCCCTATGGCTACACCTTC
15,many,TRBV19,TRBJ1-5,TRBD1,CASSMGQTFNQPQHF,TGTGCCAGTAGTATGGGACAGACGTTCAATCAGCCCCAGCATTTT
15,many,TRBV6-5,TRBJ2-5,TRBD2,CASSYSGLAGETQYF,TGTGCCAGCAGTTACTCGGGACTAGCCGGAGAGACCCAGTACTTC
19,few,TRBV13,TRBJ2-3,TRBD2,CASSLGVLAGGRRTDTQYF,TGTGCCAGCAGCTTAGGGGTTCTAGCGGGGGGGCGGCGCACAGATACGCAGTATTTT
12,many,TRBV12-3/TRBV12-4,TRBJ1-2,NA,CASSSQGLGYTF,TGTGCCAGCAGTTCCCAGGGGCTTGGCTACACCTTC
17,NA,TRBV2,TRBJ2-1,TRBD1,CASSWTGGLDSYNEQFF,TGTGCCAGCAGTTGGACAGGGGGACTAGACTCCTACAATGAGCAGTTCTTC
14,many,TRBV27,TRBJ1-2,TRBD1,CASSLSGTGVGYTF,TGTGCCAGCAGTTTATCGGGGACAGGGGTCGGCTACACCTTC